Following are 27 T cell receptor beta chains from one sample sequenced in a study of shared clonotypes between healthy human individuals. Only in-frame clones appear in the TCRdb table, and some are missing; sequencing was by immunoSEQ multiplex PCR. The data hold 950,000 to 1,100,000 clones, with roughly 70% observed a single time. The sequenced sample consisted of memory CD4+ T cells sorted from blood. Subset defined: CD45RA-negative fraction. Every receptor here comes from a man in his late teens or twenties in good health.

The chain links TRBV23-1 to TRBJ1-5, with TRBD1 identical over 7 bases. TRBV23-1 is marked as an open reading frame, function uncertain. V lost 3 bases, J lost 5 bases, and 10 bases stayed unmatched. The CDR3 totals 16 residues. The CDR3 is CASSQTGRSLYQPQHF. The DNA for the CDR3 is TGCGCCAGCAGTCAGACAGGGCGAAGTTTGTATCAGCCCCAGCATTTT.

This clone has ten or more counts. The gene calls are TRBV7-8 and TRBJ1-3; no firm D call. Trimming took 2 bases from V and 0 from J, leaving 11 bases between them. Germline assignment: CDR1 SGHVS and CDR2 FQNEAQ. This CDR3 region has 16 residues. CDR3 nucleotides: TGTGCCAGCAGCTTAAGGAAGGAACACTCTGGAAACACCATATATTTT. As protein: CASSLRKEHSGNTIYF.

CDR3 region: CAWSVLGVNTEAFF. The DNA of the CDR3 is TGTGCCTGGAGTGTACTCGGGGTGAACACTGAAGCTTTCTTT. The chain employs TRBV30 and TRBJ1-1, with D unresolved. Germline V CDR1 and CDR2: GTSNPN, SVGIG (reference sequence). This CDR3 is 14 amino acids long. V lost 0 bases and J 0 bases, leaving 8 bases between the germline ends.

This chain connects TRBV6-5 to TRBJ1-2, with D unresolved. Germline V gene lookup returns CDR1 MNHEY and CDR2 SVGAGI. V was cut by 10 bases and J by 0 bases, with 6 bases left in between. The CDR3 runs to 11 residues. CDR3 residues: CATHANYGYTF. The CDR3 nucleotides read TGTGCCACCCACGCTAACTATGGCTACACCTTC.

The chain couples TRBV28 to TRBJ1-1; TRBD1 matches 8 bases. The CDR3 extends over 14 amino acids. Germline-derived CDR1 and CDR2 are MDHEN and SYDVKM. V shed 2 bases and J 4 bases; nucleotides not matched to a gene: 3. CDR3 sequence (DNA): TGTGCCAGCAGTTTAACAGGGGGGACCACTGAAGCTTTCTTT. Protein product: CASSLTGGTTEAFF.

The count of this clone is one. The rearrangement joins TRBV18 to TRBJ2-7; maybe TRBD1 (5 bases). The CDR3 is 13 amino acids. V shed 3 bases and J shed 6 bases, with 12 bases lying between them. Germline-derived CDR1 and CDR2 are KGHSH and LQKENI. The CDR3, as DNA: TGTGCCAGCTCACCCCAGGGATCAGGCGAGCAGTACTTC. As protein: CASSPQGSGEQYF.

The genes are TRBV30 and TRBJ1-2; no clear D gene. Germline values: CDR1 GTSNPN, CDR2 SVGIG (reference sequence). CDR3 length: 14 residues. V lost 7 bases and J 2 bases, leaving 17 bases between the germline ends. The CDR3, as DNA: TGTGCCTCTGGGCGGCAGCGGAACAACTATGGCTACACCTTC. Amino acids: CASGRQRNNYGYTF.

The rearrangement links TRBV5-8 to TRBJ2-6; D perhaps matches TRBD1 (6 bases). The CDR3 has 18 residues. Trimming took 3 bases from V and 0 from J, leaving 16 bases between them. Germline assignment: CDR1 SGHTS and CDR2 YDEGEE. The CDR3 region is CASSSGHKVSSGANVLTF. In nucleotides, the CDR3 is TGTGCCAGCAGCTCGGGACACAAAGTTAGCTCTGGGGCCAACGTCCTGACTTTC.

A note on this clone: Other DNA variants within this sample encode the same CDR3. V gene TRBV7-9 combines with J gene TRBJ2-5, with D tentatively TRBD1 (6 bases). V was cut by 5 bases and J by 2 bases, with 9 bases left in between. The CDR3 is 13 residues long. Germline values: CDR1 SEHNR, CDR2 FQNEAQ (reference sequence). CDR3 in amino acids: CASSRGQQETQYF. DNA for the CDR3: TGTGCCAGCAGCCGTGGACAGCAAGAGACCCAGTACTTC.

This clone was counted only a few times. V usage is TRBV5-1 and J usage is TRBJ1-1, with D perhaps matching TRBD1 (5 bases). Trimming took off 1 base at V and 3 bases at J, with 13 bases between the two ends. The CDR3 consists of 15 residues. Per the germline V gene, CDR1 is SGHRS and CDR2 is YFSETQ. CDR3 residues: CASSLLGGGDTEAFF. CDR3 DNA sequence: TGCGCCAGCAGCTTGCTCGGGGGAGGTGACACTGAAGCTTTCTTT.

CDR3: CASSQTEASGPNEQFF. The DNA of the CDR3 is TGCGCCAGCAGCCAAACCGAGGCTAGCGGACCCAATGAGCAGTTCTTC. The chain couples TRBV4-1 to TRBJ2-1, with 7 bases aligning to TRBD2. The CDR3 has 16 residues. With V trimmed by 2 bases and J by 6 bases, 10 bases remained unmatched. Germline CDR1 is MGHRA and CDR2 is YSYEKL.

This sequence joins TRBV7-9 and TRBJ1-2; D gene unclear. The CDR3 extends over 13 amino acids. Germline-derived CDR1 and CDR2 are SEHNR and FQNEAQ (reference sequence). V lost 5 bases and J lost 3, with 10 bases in between. The CDR3 region has the DNA TGTGCCAGCAGCCCTGGGCCTTACTATGGCTACACCTTC. Protein sequence: CASSPGPYYGYTF.

The CDR3, as DNA: TGTGCCATCAGTGAGGGGTCGACTCACAGGGTAGGCACTGAAGCTTTCTTT. Its translation is CAISEGSTHRVGTEAFF. The genes are TRBV10-3 and TRBJ1-1; perhaps TRBD1 as D (6 bases). Between the trimmed V and J ends, which lost 2 bases and 4 bases, there was a span of 20 bases. Germline assignment: CDR1 ENHRY and CDR2 SYGVKD. CDR3 size: 17 residues.

The rearrangement joins TRBV7-2 to TRBJ1-5, with D uncertain. This CDR3 has 12 residues. Trimming removed 4 bases from V and 6 bases from J, with 7 bases in between. CDR1 SGHTA and CDR2 FQGNSA come from the germline V gene. The CDR3 DNA follows: TGTGCCAGCAGCTGGGGAGGTCAGCCCCAGCATTTT. This encodes CASSWGGQPQHF.

This clone occurred once. The V call is TRBV4-3, the J call TRBJ2-1; D could derive from TRBD1 or TRBD2 (5 bases each). The germline gives CDR1 LGHNA, CDR2 YSLEER. This CDR3 has 15 amino acids. Trimming stripped 0 bases from V and 7 bases from J, with 13 bases between. The CDR3 loop is CASSQEGVDWNEQFF. The CDR3 region has the DNA TGCGCCAGCAGCCAAGAGGGGGTAGACTGGAATGAGCAGTTCTTC.

V is TRBV19 and J is TRBJ2-7, with D unresolved. The CDR3 is 14 amino acids. V was pared by 4 bases and J by 0 bases, with 10 bases between. Germline CDR1 and CDR2: LNHDA and SQIVND (reference sequence). CDR3 nucleotides: TGTGCCAGTAGTACTGCCCCAACCTCCTACGAGCAGTACTTC. It codes for CASSTAPTSYEQYF.

As to this clone: A much larger clone lies a single base off, so this may be a read error. Other DNA sequences in the sample encode the same CDR3. The chain links TRBV7-2 to TRBJ1-2, with 9 bases aligning to TRBD1. V gave up 5 bases and J gave up 4 bases; unmatched junction bases: 2. CDR3 size: 13 residues. Germline V gene sequence: CDR1 SGHTA, CDR2 FQGNSA. The CDR3 here is CASSQDRGYGYTF. In DNA, the CDR3 is TGTGCCAGCAGCCAGGACAGGGGCTATGGCTACACCTTC.

DNA of the CDR3: TGTGCCAGCAGTTTTCTTGACAGGGACAATGAGCAGTTCTTC. It specifies CASSFLDRDNEQFF. The chain combines TRBV28 with TRBJ2-1, with 7 positions matching TRBD1. The CDR3 loop spans 14 amino acids. Unmatched junction bases numbered 4, after V lost 3 bases and J lost 5 bases. Per the germline V gene, CDR1 is MDHEN and CDR2 is SYDVKM.

In its sample, this clone was seen a few times. V usage is TRBV7-2 and J usage is TRBJ2-5; TRBD2 agrees at 15 bases. The trim removed 4 bases at V and 2 bases at J, leaving 5 bases unmatched. The CDR3 length is 17 residues. Germline V lookup: CDR1 SGHTA, CDR2 FQGNSA. CDR3 bases: TGTGCCAGCAGCTCCGGACTAGCGGGAGGGAGACAAGAGACCCAGTACTTC. Translating gives CASSSGLAGGRQETQYF.

The chain couples TRBV6-6 to TRBJ2-7; TRBD2 matches 11 bases. Germline V gene sequence: CDR1 MNHNY, CDR2 SVGAGI (reference sequence). V trimming: 6 bases; J trimming: 6 bases; junction bases outside the gene matches: 10. This CDR3 comprises 15 residues. The CDR3 region has the DNA TGTGCCAGCAGGGTACTAGCGGGGGATATCGGCGAGCAGTACTTC. Residues: CASRVLAGDIGEQYF.

This chain links TRBV5-1 with TRBJ2-5; 9 bases are shared with TRBD1. V gave up 1 base and J gave up 2 bases; unmatched junction bases: 3. Germline assignment: CDR1 SGHRS and CDR2 YFSETQ. CDR3 length: 15 amino acids. The CDR3 bases are TGCGCCAGCAGCTTGATTGGACAGGGGCAAGAGACCCAGTACTTC. Translation: CASSLIGQGQETQYF.

V gene TRBV7-6 combines with J gene TRBJ1-2; no firm D call. V lost 2 bases and J 6 bases, leaving 7 bases between the germline ends. The CDR3 totals 12 residues. Germline CDR1 is SGHVS and CDR2 is FNYEAQ. CDR3 coding DNA: TGTGCCAGCAGCTTAACTGGGCATGGCTACACCTTC. Residues: CASSLTGHGYTF.

This clone was seen more than once but under ten times. This chain uses TRBV5-8 with TRBJ2-3, with D possibly TRBD1 on 5 matching bases. The V end was cut by 4 bases, the J end by 1 base, with 16 bases between. The CDR3 is 16 amino acids. CDR1 SGHTS and CDR2 YDEGEE come from the germline V gene. The CDR3 reads CASSRLLGVGTDTQYF. In nucleotides, the CDR3 is TGTGCCAGCAGCCGTTTGTTAGGGGTCGGCACAGATACGCAGTATTTT.

The chain recombines TRBV7-2 with TRBJ2-1; D gene unclear. The CDR3 totals 13 residues. Germline V lookup: CDR1 SGHTA, CDR2 FQGNSA. Trimming stripped 4 bases from V and 7 bases from J, with 11 bases between. The CDR3, as DNA: TGTGCCAGCAGCTCCCCCATACTAAATGAGCAGTTCTTC. Residues: CASSSPILNEQFF.

This sequence joins TRBV2 and TRBJ1-1, with D perhaps matching TRBD1 (6 bases). Germline V lookup: CDR1 SNHLY, CDR2 FYNNEI. The CDR3 runs 13 residues. Deletions cut 5 bases from V and 7 bases from J, with 14 bases between. CDR3 nucleotide sequence: TGTGCCAGCAGTTCCGGGACAATCGTTGAAGCTTTCTTT. Translating it yields CASSSGTIVEAFF.

This sequence joins TRBV25-1 and TRBJ1-2; D is unresolved. CDR1 and CDR2 from the germline V gene are MGHDK and SYGVNS. The CDR3 length is 14 residues. The germline V and J ends were trimmed by 3 bases and 2 bases, with 10 bases remaining between them. The CDR3 region has the DNA TGTGCCAGCAGTGATGAGTGGACCAACTATGGCTACACCTTC. It specifies CASSDEWTNYGYTF.

The rearrangement uses TRBV5-4 and TRBJ1-4; possible D gene TRBD1, 5 bases. V lost 4 bases, J lost 0 bases, and 16 bases lay in between. Germline V gene sequence: CDR1 SGHNT, CDR2 YYREEE (reference sequence). The CDR3 totals 17 residues. CDR3 sequence reads: CASSPSGGVATNEKLFF. The CDR3 region has the DNA TGTGCCAGCAGCCCATCGGGGGGTGTAGCAACTAATGAAAAACTGTTTTTT.